The 16 T cell receptor beta chains reported below all come from one sample, sequenced in a study of control samples from healthy donors and cancer patients. Produced via immunoSEQ multiplex PCR; TCRdb's table is partial and in-frame only. The listing records fewer than 200,000 clones. Sequencing input: blood. These TCRs come from a woman aged 25-40 years in good health.

The chain links TRBV5-5 to TRBJ2-7, with 10 bases fitting TRBD1. The CDR3 loop spans 15 amino acids. CDR1 and CDR2 from the germline V gene are SGHKS and YYEKEE (reference sequence). J gave up 6 bases and V 0 bases, and 6 bases lay outside the gene matches. The CDR3 is CASSLGGQGRSEQYF. The CDR3 nucleotides are TGTGCCAGCAGCTTGGGGGGACAGGGGAGGTCCGAGCAGTACTTC.

The chain carries TRBV5-1 and TRBJ2-3; D is unclear. Germline V lookup: CDR1 SGHRS, CDR2 YFSETQ. Trimming shortened V by 4 bases and J by 4 bases, and 10 bases separated the two germline ends. CDR3 size: 13 residues. CDR3 sequence (DNA): TGCGCCAGCAGCCAAGGAGCCCCAGATACGCAGTATTTT. Translation: CASSQGAPDTQYF.

The gene calls are TRBV12-3 or TRBV12-4 and TRBJ1-5; the D is unclear. The CDR3 runs 13 residues. Deletions cut 6 bases from V and 3 bases from J, with 9 bases between. CDR3 bases: TGTGCCAGCAGCGTGGCCTTCAATCAGCCCCAGCATTTT. It encodes CASSVAFNQPQHF.

The gene calls are TRBV4-1 and TRBJ1-2, with D unresolved. This CDR3 region has 17 residues. Trimming took 8 bases from V and 4 from J, leaving 26 bases between them. Looked up from germline, CDR1 is MGHRA and CDR2 is YSYEKL. The CDR3 coding sequence is TGCGCCAGCGTCCCTGGCGTCGGCCAATCCCTAGGCTATGGCTACACCTTC. Translation: CASVPGVGQSLGYGYTF.

The rearrangement uses TRBV10-1 and TRBJ2-1; 8 bases are a match to TRBD2. The J segment lost 7 bases and the V segment lost 10 bases, leaving 15 bases of the junction unmatched. Per germline, CDR1 WNHNN and CDR2 SYGVQD (reference sequence). The CDR3 spans 15 residues. CDR3 amino acids: CAIKPIGLALNEQFF. The CDR3 nucleotides are TGCGCCATCAAGCCGATTGGACTAGCCCTGAATGAGCAGTTCTTC.

The chain combines TRBV27 with TRBJ2-3, with D tentatively TRBD1 (6 bases). The CDR3 spans 16 residues. Trimming pared 5 bases from V and 0 bases from J, leaving 15 bases between. The V gene's germline CDR1 is MNHEY and CDR2 SMNVEV (reference sequence). Here the CDR3 reads CASSGETGSSTDTQYF. In nucleotides, the CDR3 is TGTGCCAGCAGTGGGGAGACAGGTTCCAGCACAGATACGCAGTATTTT.

V usage is TRBV5-1 and J usage is TRBJ2-7, with 9 bases matching TRBD1. Unmatched junction bases numbered 8, after V lost 4 bases and J lost 3 bases. Germline loops: CDR1 SGHRS, CDR2 YFSETQ. The CDR3 totals 15 residues. CDR3 nucleotides: TGCGCCAGCAGCCTACAGGGGGCAAACGTCTACGAGCAGTACTTC. The encoded protein is CASSLQGANVYEQYF.

This rearrangement joins TRBV28 to TRBJ2-7; TRBD1 matches at 11 bases. The V gene end was trimmed by 5 bases and the J gene end by 5 bases; junction bases not matched to a gene: 8. Germline V gene data show CDR1 as MDHEN and CDR2 as SYDVKM. This CDR3 spans 15 amino acids. As DNA, the CDR3 is TGTGCCAGCAGTCCACGGACAGGGGGCAAGAACGAGCAGTACTTC. It encodes CASSPRTGGKNEQYF.

The chain combines TRBV30 with TRBJ1-1; TRBD1 is a possible D gene (5 bases). V shed 0 bases and J shed 10 bases, with 15 bases lying between them. Germline V gene lookup returns CDR1 GTSNPN and CDR2 SVGIG (reference sequence). The CDR3 sequence is 13 residues long. DNA of the CDR3: TGTGCCTGGAGTGTAGGAGCGGGACGTGGAGCTTTCTTT. This encodes CAWSVGAGRGAFF.

The chain has TRBV27 and TRBJ1-3, with D unclear. Trimming left V 2 bases short and J 4 bases short, with 12 bases between. This CDR3 has 15 residues. CDR1 and CDR2 (germline): MNHEY, SMNVEV (reference sequence). The CDR3 is CASSLNNPSGNTIYF. The CDR3 DNA reads TGTGCCAGCAGTTTAAATAACCCGTCGGGAAACACCATATATTTT.

This chain uses TRBV7-9 with TRBJ1-3; D perhaps matches TRBD1 (5 bases). CDR1 and CDR2 (germline): SEHNR, FQNEAQ (reference sequence). The CDR3 has 17 residues. V lost 2 bases and J lost 0, with 14 bases in between. CDR3 sequence reads: CASSLYIGAVSGNTIYF. The DNA of the CDR3 is TGTGCCAGCAGCTTATACATAGGGGCCGTCTCTGGAAACACCATATATTTT.

The rearrangement joins TRBV5-8 to TRBJ2-3; a weak D match, TRBD2 (5 bases). Trimming shortened V by 0 bases and J by 0 bases, and 11 bases separated the two germline ends. The length of the CDR3 is 16 residues. Germline CDR1 is SGHTS and CDR2 is YDEGEE. The CDR3 spells CASSLASGSSTDTQYF. CDR3 bases: TGTGCCAGCAGCTTGGCCAGCGGATCTAGCACAGATACGCAGTATTTT.

The chain joins TRBV12-3 or TRBV12-4 to TRBJ1-2; D possibly corresponds to TRBD1 (5 bases). The CDR3 length is 13 residues. V was shortened by 7 bases and J by 4 bases, with 13 bases between the two germline ends. The CDR3 bases are TGTGCCAGCACCCCCGGGGGGGTCTATGGCTACACCTTC. Its translation: CASTPGGVYGYTF.

The genes are TRBV29-1 and TRBJ2-7; 7 bases are a match to TRBD2. This CDR3 spans 10 amino acids. The germline V gene encodes CDR1 SQVTM and CDR2 ANQGSEA. J lost 5 bases, V lost 5 bases, and 0 bases had no gene match. The CDR3 here is CSVREDEQYF. CDR3 bases: TGCAGCGTTCGGGAGGACGAGCAGTACTTC.

The chain carries TRBV11-2 and TRBJ1-3; the match to TRBD1 covers 7 bases. CDR3 length: 14 residues. Per germline, CDR1 SGHAT and CDR2 FQNNGV. Trimming cost V 5 bases and J 2 bases; bases outside gene matches: 3. CDR3 nucleotide sequence: TGTGCCAGCAGCAGACAGGGCCCTGGAAACACCATATATTTT. Residues: CASSRQGPGNTIYF.

The chain employs TRBV4-3 and TRBJ2-7; D gene unclear. Germline values: CDR1 LGHNA, CDR2 YSLEER. V was pared by 0 bases and J by 4 bases, with 13 bases between. This CDR3 contains 15 residues. This CDR3 is CASSQDLGTAYEQYF. The CDR3 DNA reads TGCGCCAGCAGCCAAGATCTTGGTACTGCATACGAGCAGTACTTC.